This paragraph covers one T cell receptor (beta chain) sequence. Its antigen is unidentified. The data derive from a study of T cell responses to AZD1222 COVID-19 vaccine. Whole-study context: Investigators merged groups given second doses at roughly 4 or roughly 12 weeks. Overall study results and limits: Recipients of AZD1222 seropositive at baseline numbered only 6 or 7. Only after the peak T cell response were repertoires sampled. Spike-specific TCR breadth and depth were elevated following two AZD1222 doses.

Sequencing used immunoSEQ multiplex PCR; TCRdb keeps in-frame clones, though not all of them. The data hold 95,000 to 150,000 clones, with roughly nine tenths observed a single time. Germline CDR1 and CDR2: MNHEY and SVGEGT. The CDR3 is made up of 14 amino acids. The germline V and J ends were trimmed by 1 base and 0 bases, with 7 bases remaining between them. The receptor comes from an adult in good health. The specimen comprised peripheral blood, sampled on day 0 of AZD1222 vaccination. V and J are TRBV6-2 or TRBV6-3 and TRBJ2-7; D call uncertain. CDR3 in amino acids: CASSYYGTSYEQYF. CDR3 bases: TGTGCCAGCAGTTACTATGGAACCTCCTACGAGCAGTACTTC.